This TCR beta chain emerged from a study of blood T cell repertoires in COVID-19. About the research overall: Sites in the United States, Italy and Spain provided acute and convalescent COVID-19 samples. T cells, B-cell-depleted T cells, or PBMCs provided the cDNA or gDNA that served as material.

Per the original methods: Counts of nucleated cells, estimated from reference gene primer amplification, were obtained. The assay was immunoSEQ multiplex PCR, and TCRdb's table has in-frame clones only and misses some. The V and J calls and clone size come from that table; D and trimming were worked out from the DNA. This table holds about 160,000 clones, 80% to 90% found once. Germline V gives CDR1 SNHLY, CDR2 FYNNEI. The CDR3 length is 14 residues. J was trimmed by 7 bases and V by 5 bases; bases with no gene match: 9. This chain joins TRBV2 and TRBJ2-7; 9 positions match TRBD1. This sequence originates from a woman between 50 and 59 years old with COVID-19, enrolled during active disease. What was sequenced was peripheral blood. In DNA form, the CDR3 reads TGTGCCAGCAGTAACCCGGGACAGGGAGGTGAGCAGTACTTC. The encoded protein is CASSNPGQGGEQYF.